This T cell receptor (beta chain) was recovered during a study of cytomegalovirus exposure and HLA in healthy donors. Study context: Early release data held 85 million to 95 million unique TCRs from HLA-typed donors.

General observations from the study: A missense variant in DCLRE1C was later tied to TCR beta V- and J-gene trimming.

In regard to this clone: The antigen remains unidentified. One junction end does not reproduce the germline sequence, and a read error may be involved.

The primer mix had 60 Vbeta and 13 Jbeta primers. The protocol was immunoSEQ multiplex PCR, while the TCRdb copy is restricted to in-frame clones and leaves out a portion. The sample shows roughly 170,000 clones, 70% to 90% of them seen only once. Germline V gives CDR1 SGHAT, CDR2 FQNNGV. This CDR3 has 17 amino acids. The source of this sequence is a girl aged 10 to 17 in good health and CMV-seropositive. The chain joins TRBV11-2 to TRBJ1-6; possibly TRBD1 for D (5 bases). The specimen sequenced was PBMCs. CDR3 coding DNA: TGTGCCAGAAGCTCCATTAGGGCGGGACCCTATAATTCACCCCTCCACTTT. Protein product: CARSSIRAGPYNSPLHF.